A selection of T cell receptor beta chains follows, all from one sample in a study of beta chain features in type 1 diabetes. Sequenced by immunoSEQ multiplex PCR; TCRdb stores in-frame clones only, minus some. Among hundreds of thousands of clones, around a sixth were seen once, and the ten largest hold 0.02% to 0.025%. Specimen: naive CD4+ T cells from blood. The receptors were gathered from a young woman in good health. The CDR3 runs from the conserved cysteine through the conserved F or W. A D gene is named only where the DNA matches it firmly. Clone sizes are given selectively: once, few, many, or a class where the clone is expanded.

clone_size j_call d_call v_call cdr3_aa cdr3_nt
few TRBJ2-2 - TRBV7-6 CASSLEGAGELFF TGTGCCAGCAGCTTAGAAGGTGCCGGGGAGCTGTTTTTT
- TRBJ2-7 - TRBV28 CASRNSGSYEQYF TGTGCCAGCAGAAATAGCGGCTCCTACGAGCAGTACTTC
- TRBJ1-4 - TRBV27 CASTSRRANEKLFF TGTGCCAGCACCTCGAGGAGGGCAAATGAAAAACTGTTTTTT
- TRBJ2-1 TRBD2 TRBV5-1 CATRGTSGSSYNEQFF TGCGCCACCAGAGGGACTAGCGGGAGCTCCTACAATGAGCAGTTCTTC
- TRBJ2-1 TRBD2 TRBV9 CASSVSSGRLYNEQFF TGTGCCAGCAGCGTATCTAGCGGGAGACTCTACAATGAGCAGTTCTTC
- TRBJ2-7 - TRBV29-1 CSVDLGYEQYF TGCAGCGTTGATCTGGGCTACGAGCAGTACTTC
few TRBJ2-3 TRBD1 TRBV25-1 CASSSRVGGRGTDTQYF TGTGCCAGCAGTTCCCGCGTAGGGGGCCGGGGCACAGATACGCAGTATTTT
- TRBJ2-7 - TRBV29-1 CSVDLRDGTSYEQYF TGCAGCGTCGACCTGAGGGACGGCACCTCCTACGAGCAGTACTTC
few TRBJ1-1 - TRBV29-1 CSVAITEAFF TGCAGCGTTGCGATCACTGAAGCTTTCTTT
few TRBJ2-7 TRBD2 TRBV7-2 CASSLAAGGQYEQYF TGTGCCAGCAGCTTAGCGGCGGGAGGACAGTACGAGCAGTACTTC
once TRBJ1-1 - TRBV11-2 CASSFAGMNTEAFF TGTGCCAGCAGCTTCGCAGGAATGAACACTGAAGCTTTCTTT
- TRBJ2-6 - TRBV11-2 CASSSGERTGANVLTF TGTGCCAGCAGCTCCGGTGAGAGAACTGGGGCCAACGTCCTGACTTTC
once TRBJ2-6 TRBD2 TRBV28 CASSSREGLSSGANVLTF TGTGCCAGCAGTAGTAGGGAGGGGCTAAGCTCTGGGGCCAACGTCCTGACTTTC
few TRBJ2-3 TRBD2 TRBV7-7 CASSPRDLAGGPAQYF TGTGCTAGCAGCCCTAGAGACCTAGCGGGAGGGCCTGCGCAGTATTTT
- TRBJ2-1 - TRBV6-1 CASRRVVSNEQFF TGTGCCAGCAGAAGGGTAGTCAGCAATGAGCAGTTCTTC
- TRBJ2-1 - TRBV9 CASSVELSSYNEQFF TGTGCCAGCAGCGTAGAACTGAGCTCCTACAATGAGCAGTTCTTC
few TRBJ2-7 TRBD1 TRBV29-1 CSVSPGQRRTQYF TGCAGCGTCTCTCCGGGACAGCGCAGAACACAGTACTTC
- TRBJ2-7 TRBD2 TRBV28 CASSSQLAGYAHTLYEQYF TGTGCCAGCAGTTCACAACTAGCGGGCTACGCCCATACCCTCTACGAGCAGTACTTC
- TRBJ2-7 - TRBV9 CASSQGGIYEQYF TGTGCCAGCAGCCAGGGGGGCATTTACGAGCAGTACTTC
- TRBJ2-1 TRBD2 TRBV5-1 CASSSAGDSYNEQFF TGCGCCAGCAGCTCAGCGGGGGACTCCTACAATGAGCAGTTCTTC
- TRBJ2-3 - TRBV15 CATSRDMEAGSTDTQYF TGTGCCACCAGCAGAGACATGGAAGCGGGTAGCACAGATACGCAGTATTTT
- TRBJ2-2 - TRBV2 CASSVRRGGTGELFF TGTGCCAGCAGTGTGAGGAGGGGCGGCACCGGGGAGCTGTTTTTT
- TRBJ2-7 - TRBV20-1 CSAGTIYEQYF TGCAGTGCTGGGACCATCTACGAGCAGTACTTC
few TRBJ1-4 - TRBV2 CASSPGGGRVRNEKLFF TGTGCCAGCAGCCCGGGTGGAGGCAGGGTACGAAATGAAAAACTGTTTTTT
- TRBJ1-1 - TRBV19 CASRGSGSTEAFF TGTGCCAGTAGGGGATCGGGGTCAACTGAAGCTTTCTTT